This T cell receptor (beta chain) comes out of a study of breast tumors, draining lymph nodes, adjacent tissues listed by TCRdb under 2016. About the study as a whole: TCR beta repertoires were compared across tumor, adjacent nontumor tissue and axillary lymph nodes obtained from breast cancer patients. In human breast cancer, the study set out to assess how tumor, surrounding tissue and draining lymph node repertoires relate to one another and whether T cells might be exchanged between them. General findings and caveats noted by the study authors: The data were considered consistent with the idea that most tumor T cells come from the lymph node and then expand in tumor tissue. Tumor T-cell repertoires showed less diversity than lymph node repertoires and more diversity than nontumor tissue repertoires, and tumor T-cell repertoires showed preferential V and J gene usage. The conclusion that tumor T cells originate in lymph nodes was presented as consistent with a hypothesis rather than as directly demonstrated. Tumor and nontumor tissue repertoires were found to be significantly more similar in luminal-like than in basal-like breast cancer.

Looking up the germline V gene yields CDR1 SGHDT and CDR2 YYEEEE. From cysteine to phenylalanine, the CDR3 is 15 amino acids long. The CDR3 DNA has 45 bases and is translated from base 1. The V end gives up 0 bases and the J end 10 bases, leaving 10 bases in the junction not matched to a gene. In this sample, this clonotype turned up many times. The antigen this receptor binds is unknown. Nothing much larger sits one base from this clone, and base qualities are not available. The axillary draining lymph nodes of breast cancer patients were the source of the lymph node samples. This sample was sequenced with an Illumina HiSeq 2000. TCR beta chain libraries were generated by multiplex PCR amplification. High-throughput sequencing was used to analyze the amplified TCR beta chain products. Starting from the raw public reads, TCRdb applied fastp trimming at Q25, assembled clones with MiXCR and retained in-frame beta chains. Rows are unified per CDR3 protein, each entry keeping the most common DNA and genes. In all, the sample holds 150,000 to 200,000 distinct CDR3 sequences, and around a third of those were seen once. Around 4.5% of the sample is taken by the ten largest.

Sequencing was carried out using axillary lymph node tissue. The rearrangement joined TRBV5-6 to TRBJ2-1; TRBD2 lines up with 7 middle nucleotides. This receptor was taken from a female donor with breast cancer. Some clones in this sample may be carry-over from other donors' samples. Read as DNA, the sequence is TGTGCCAGCAGCTTGGGCGGGGCGAACGGGGGGGAGCAGTTCTTC. The resulting protein is CASSLGGANGGEQFF. Here the CDR3 is joined to the reference TRBV5-6 and TRBJ2-1 genes, and the full variable domain is: DAGVTQSPTHLIKTRGQQVTLRCSPKSGHDTVSWYQQALGQGPQFIFQYYEEEERQRGNFPDRFSGHQFPNYSSELNVNALLLGDSALYLCASSLGGANGGEQFFGPGTRLTVL.